The T cell receptor (beta chain) under discussion was sequenced for a study of cytomegalovirus exposure and HLA in healthy donors. Clones were sequenced by immunoSEQ multiplex PCR, and TCRdb holds only the in-frame ones, with some missing. The data show about 190,000 clones, with approximately 85% seen just once and roughly 1.5% held by the top ten. To note about this clone: Its matching antigen is unknown.

The study, taken as a whole, reports: Researchers catalogued some 160 TCR beta chains as cytomegalovirus-associated. For cytomegalovirus status, the classifier reportedly gave diagnoses with high specificity and sensitivity.

This CDR3 region has 16 residues. J was trimmed by 0 bases and V by 6 bases; bases with no gene match: 9. CDR1 WNHNN and CDR2 SYGVQD come from the germline V gene (reference sequence). J is TRBJ2-7 and V is TRBV10-1; 9 bases agree with TRBD2. The sequenced material came from PBMCs. This receptor was identified in a woman between 18 and 29 years old in good health and CMV-seronegative. CDR3 nucleotide sequence: TGCGCCAGCAGCGGCCCCGGGACTAGCAACTCCTACGAGCAGTACTTC. The encoded protein is CASSGPGTSNSYEQYF.